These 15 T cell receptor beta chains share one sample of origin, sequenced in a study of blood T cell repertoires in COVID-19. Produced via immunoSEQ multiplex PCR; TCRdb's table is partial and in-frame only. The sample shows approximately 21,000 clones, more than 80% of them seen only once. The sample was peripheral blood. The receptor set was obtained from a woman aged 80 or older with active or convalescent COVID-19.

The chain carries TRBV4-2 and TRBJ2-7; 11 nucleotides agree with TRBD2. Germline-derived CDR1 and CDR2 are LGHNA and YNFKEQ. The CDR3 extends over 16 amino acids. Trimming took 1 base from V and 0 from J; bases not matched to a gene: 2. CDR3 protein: CASSQGTSGPSYEQYF. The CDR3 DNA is TGTGCCAGCAGCCAAGGGACTAGCGGGCCCTCCTACGAGCAGTACTTC.

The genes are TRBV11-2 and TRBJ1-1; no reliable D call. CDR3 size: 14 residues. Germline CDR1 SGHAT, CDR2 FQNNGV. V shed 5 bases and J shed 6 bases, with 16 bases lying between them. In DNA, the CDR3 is TGTGCCAGCAGCCCGCAGAGCTGGGCCCCTGAAGCTTTCTTT. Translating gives CASSPQSWAPEAFF.

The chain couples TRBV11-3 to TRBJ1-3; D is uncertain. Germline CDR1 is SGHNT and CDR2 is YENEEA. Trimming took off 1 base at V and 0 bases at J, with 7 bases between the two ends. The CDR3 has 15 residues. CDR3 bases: TGTGCCAGCAGCTTAGGCGGTAACTCTGGAAACACCATATATTTT. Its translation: CASSLGGNSGNTIYF.

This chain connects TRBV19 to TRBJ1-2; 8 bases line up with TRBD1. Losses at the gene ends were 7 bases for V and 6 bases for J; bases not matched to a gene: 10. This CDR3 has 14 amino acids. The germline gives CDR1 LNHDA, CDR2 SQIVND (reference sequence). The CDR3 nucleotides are TGTGCCAGTACCACCCGGACAGGGAGTAATGGCTACACCTTC. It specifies CASTTRTGSNGYTF.

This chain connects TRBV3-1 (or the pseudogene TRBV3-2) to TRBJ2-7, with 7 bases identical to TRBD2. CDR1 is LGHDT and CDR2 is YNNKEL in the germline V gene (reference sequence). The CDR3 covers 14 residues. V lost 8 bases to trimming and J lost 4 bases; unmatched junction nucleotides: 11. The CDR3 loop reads CASRLGEGGYEQYF. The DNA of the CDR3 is TGTGCCAGCCGCCTCGGGGAGGGCGGGTACGAGCAGTACTTC.

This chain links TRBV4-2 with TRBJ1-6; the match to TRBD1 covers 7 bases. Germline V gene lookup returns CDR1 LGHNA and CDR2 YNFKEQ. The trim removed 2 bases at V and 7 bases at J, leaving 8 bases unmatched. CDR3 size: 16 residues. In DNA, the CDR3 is TGTGCCAGCAGCCAAACACAGGGGCGGTACAATTCACCCCTCCACTTT. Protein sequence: CASSQTQGRYNSPLHF.

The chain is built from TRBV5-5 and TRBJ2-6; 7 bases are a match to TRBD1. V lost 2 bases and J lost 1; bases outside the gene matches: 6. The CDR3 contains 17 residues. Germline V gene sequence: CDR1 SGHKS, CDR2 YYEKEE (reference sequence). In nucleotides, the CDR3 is TGTGCCAGCAGCTTACCCATACAGGGGTCTGGGGCCAACGTCCTGACTTTC. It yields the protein CASSLPIQGSGANVLTF. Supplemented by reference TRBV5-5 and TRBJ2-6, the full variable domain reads DAGVTQSPTHLIKTRGQQVTLRCSPISGHKSVSWYQQVLGQGPQFIFQYYEKEERGRGNFPDRFSARQFPNYSSELNVNALLLGDSALYLCASSLPIQGSGANVLTFGAGSRLTVL.

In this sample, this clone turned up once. This chain's CDR3 is CATSDTDSHEQFF. DNA for the CDR3: TGTGCCACCAGTGACACAGACAGCCATGAGCAGTTCTTC. The gene calls are TRBV24-1 and TRBJ2-1; possible D gene TRBD1, 5 bases. Germline V gene data show CDR1 as KGHDR and CDR2 as SFDVKD. This CDR3 spans 13 amino acids. Trimming left V 4 bases short and J 8 bases short, with 11 bases between.

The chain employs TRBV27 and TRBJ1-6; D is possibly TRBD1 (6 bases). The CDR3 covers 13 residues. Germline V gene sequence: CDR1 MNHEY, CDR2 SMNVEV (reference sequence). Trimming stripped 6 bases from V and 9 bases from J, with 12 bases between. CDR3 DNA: TGTGCCAGCAGCCGCTCAGGGGTTTCACCCCTCCACTTT. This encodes CASSRSGVSPLHF.

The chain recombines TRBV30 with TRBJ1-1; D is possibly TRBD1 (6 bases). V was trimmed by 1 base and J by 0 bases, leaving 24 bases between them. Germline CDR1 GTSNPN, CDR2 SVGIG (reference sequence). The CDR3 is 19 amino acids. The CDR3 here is CAWSEVFGRGRGMNTEAFF. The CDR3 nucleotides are TGTGCCTGGAGTGAAGTTTTCGGCAGGGGAAGGGGAATGAACACTGAAGCTTTCTTT.

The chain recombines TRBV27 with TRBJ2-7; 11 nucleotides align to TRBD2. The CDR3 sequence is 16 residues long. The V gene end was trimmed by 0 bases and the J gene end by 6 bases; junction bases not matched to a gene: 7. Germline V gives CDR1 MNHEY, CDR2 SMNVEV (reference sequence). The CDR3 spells CASSLSPTSGTVEQYF. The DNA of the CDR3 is TGTGCCAGCAGTTTATCACCGACTAGCGGGACTGTCGAGCAGTACTTC.

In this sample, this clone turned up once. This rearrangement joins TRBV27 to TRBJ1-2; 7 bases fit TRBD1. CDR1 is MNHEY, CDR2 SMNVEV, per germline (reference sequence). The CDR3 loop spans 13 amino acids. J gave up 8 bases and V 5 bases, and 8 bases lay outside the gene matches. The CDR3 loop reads CASSRQGRSGYTF. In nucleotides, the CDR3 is TGTGCCAGCAGTCGACAGGGCCGAAGCGGCTACACCTTC.

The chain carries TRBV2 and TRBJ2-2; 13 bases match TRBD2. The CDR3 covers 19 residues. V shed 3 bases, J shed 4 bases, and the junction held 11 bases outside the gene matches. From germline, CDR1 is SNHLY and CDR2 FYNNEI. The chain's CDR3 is CASSDRTSGGWPITGELFF. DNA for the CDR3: TGTGCCAGCAGTGACAGGACTAGCGGGGGATGGCCGATCACCGGGGAGCTGTTTTTT.

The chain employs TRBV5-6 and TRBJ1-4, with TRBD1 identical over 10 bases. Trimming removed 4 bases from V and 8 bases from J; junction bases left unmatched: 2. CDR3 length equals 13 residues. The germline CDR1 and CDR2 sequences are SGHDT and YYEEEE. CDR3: CASSLGQGEKLFF. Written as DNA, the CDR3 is TGTGCCAGCAGCCTGGGACAGGGGGAAAAACTGTTTTTT.

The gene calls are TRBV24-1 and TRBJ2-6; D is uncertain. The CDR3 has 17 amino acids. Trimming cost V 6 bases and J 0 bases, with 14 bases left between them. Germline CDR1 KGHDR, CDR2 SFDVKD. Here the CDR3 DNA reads TGTGCCACCAGTCACTATACACGAGACTCTGGGGCCAACGTCCTGACTTTC. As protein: CATSHYTRDSGANVLTF.